Here is one TCR beta chain with its context. The antigen is undetermined. The data originate from a study of T cell responses to AZD1222 COVID-19 vaccine. About the research overall: Researchers grouped second doses given at about 4 or about 12 weeks into one pool.

The junction had 10 bases not matched to a gene; V was cut back by 7 bases and J by 6 bases. The CDR3 extends over 13 amino acids. Per germline, CDR1 SQVTM and CDR2 ANQGSEA. Findings of the study overall: Among the donors, most were white British and more were female, and clonal diversity was possibly underestimated. Just a handful of AZD1222 recipients were seropositive at baseline. Repertoire sampling was restricted to post-peak T cell response timepoints.

TCRdb's table, derived via immunoSEQ multiplex PCR, lists solely in-frame clones and lacks some. Counted here are 200,000 or so clones, 90% to 95% occurring once; the ten biggest clones make up about 9.3%. The clonotype comes from an adult in good health. Sequenced material: peripheral blood, taken on day 0 of AZD1222 vaccination. The rearrangement joins TRBV29-1 to TRBJ2-7; 9 positions match TRBD1. CDR3 DNA sequence: TGCAGCGCCCGGCCGGGACAGGGAACCGAGCAGTACTTC. It codes for CSARPGQGTEQYF.